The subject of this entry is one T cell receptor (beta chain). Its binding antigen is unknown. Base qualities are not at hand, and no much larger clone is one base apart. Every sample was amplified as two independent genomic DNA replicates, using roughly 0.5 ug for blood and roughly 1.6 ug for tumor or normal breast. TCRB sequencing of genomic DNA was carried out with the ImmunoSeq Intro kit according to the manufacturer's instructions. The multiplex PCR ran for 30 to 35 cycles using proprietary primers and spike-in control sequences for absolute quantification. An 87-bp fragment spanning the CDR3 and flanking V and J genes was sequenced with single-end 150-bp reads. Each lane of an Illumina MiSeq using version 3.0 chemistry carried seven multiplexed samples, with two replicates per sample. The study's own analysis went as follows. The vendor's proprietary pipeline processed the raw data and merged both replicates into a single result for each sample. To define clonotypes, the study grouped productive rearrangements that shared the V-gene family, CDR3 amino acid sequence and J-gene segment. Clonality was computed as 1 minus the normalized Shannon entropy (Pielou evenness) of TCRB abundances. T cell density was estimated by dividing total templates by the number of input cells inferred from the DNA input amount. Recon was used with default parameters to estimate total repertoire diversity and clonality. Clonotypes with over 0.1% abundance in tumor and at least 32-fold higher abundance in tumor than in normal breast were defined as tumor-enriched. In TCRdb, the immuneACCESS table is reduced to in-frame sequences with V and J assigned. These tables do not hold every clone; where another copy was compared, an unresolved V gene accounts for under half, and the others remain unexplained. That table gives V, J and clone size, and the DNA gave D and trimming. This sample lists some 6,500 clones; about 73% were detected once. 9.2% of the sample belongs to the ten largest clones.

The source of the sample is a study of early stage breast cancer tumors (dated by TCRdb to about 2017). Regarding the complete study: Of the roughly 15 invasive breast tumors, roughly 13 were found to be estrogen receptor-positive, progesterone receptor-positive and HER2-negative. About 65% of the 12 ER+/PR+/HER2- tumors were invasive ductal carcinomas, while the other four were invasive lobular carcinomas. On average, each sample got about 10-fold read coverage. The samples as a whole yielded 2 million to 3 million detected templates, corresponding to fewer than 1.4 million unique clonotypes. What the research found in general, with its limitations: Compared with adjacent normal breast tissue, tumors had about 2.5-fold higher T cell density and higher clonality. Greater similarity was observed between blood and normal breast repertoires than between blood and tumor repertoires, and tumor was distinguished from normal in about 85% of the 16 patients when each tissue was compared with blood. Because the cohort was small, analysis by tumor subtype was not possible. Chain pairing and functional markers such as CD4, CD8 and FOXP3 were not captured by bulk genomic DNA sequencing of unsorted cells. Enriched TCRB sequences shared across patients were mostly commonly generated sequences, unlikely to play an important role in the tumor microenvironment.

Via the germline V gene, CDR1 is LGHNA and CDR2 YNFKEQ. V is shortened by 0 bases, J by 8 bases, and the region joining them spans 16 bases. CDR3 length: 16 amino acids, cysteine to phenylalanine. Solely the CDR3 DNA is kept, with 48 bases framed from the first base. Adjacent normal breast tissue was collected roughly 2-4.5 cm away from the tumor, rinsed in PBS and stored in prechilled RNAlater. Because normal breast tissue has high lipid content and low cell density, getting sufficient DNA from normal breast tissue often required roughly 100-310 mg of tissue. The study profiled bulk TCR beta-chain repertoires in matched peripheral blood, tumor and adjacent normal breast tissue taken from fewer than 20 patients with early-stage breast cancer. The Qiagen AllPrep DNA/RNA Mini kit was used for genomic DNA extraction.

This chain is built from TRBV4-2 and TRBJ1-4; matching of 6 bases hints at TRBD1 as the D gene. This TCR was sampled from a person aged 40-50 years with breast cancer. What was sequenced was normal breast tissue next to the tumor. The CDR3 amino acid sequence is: CASSQDQDSLGEKLFF. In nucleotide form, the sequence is TGTGCCAGCAGCCAAGATCAGGACAGCCTAGGGGAAAAACTGTTTTTT.